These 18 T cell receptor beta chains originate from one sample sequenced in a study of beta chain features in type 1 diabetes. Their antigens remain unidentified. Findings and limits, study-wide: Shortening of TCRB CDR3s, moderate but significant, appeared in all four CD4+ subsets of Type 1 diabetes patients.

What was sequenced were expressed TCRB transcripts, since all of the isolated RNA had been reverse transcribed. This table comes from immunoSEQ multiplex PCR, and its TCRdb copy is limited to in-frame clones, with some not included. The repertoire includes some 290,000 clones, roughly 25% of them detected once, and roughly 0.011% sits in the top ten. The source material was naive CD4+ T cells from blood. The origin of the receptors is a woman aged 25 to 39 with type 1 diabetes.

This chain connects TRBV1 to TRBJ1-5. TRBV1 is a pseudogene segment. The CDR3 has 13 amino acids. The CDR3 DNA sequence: TGCACCAGCACCCCAAGACTAGGGCAGCCCCAGCATTTT. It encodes CTSTPRLGQPQHF.

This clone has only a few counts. CDR3 loop: CASSQQAPEAFF. CDR3 DNA sequence: TGTGCCAGCAGCCAACAGGCTCCTGAAGCTTTCTTT. The chain recombines TRBV11-2 with TRBJ1-1; possibly TRBD1 for D (5 bases). The CDR3 extends over 12 amino acids. Trimming shortened V by 5 bases and J by 6 bases, and 10 bases separated the two germline ends. Per germline, CDR1 SGHAT and CDR2 FQNNGV.

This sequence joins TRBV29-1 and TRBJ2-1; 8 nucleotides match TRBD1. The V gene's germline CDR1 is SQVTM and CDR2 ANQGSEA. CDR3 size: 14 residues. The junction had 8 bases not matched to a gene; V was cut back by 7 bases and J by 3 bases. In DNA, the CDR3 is TGCAGCGCCGCAGGACAGGGTGTCTACAATGAGCAGTTCTTC. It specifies CSAAGQGVYNEQFF.

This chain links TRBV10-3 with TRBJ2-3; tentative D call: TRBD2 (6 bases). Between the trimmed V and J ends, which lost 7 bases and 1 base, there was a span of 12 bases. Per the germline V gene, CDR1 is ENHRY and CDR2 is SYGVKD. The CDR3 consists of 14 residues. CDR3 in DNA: TGTGCCATCAACGGGGCTAGCGGCACAGATACGCAGTATTTT. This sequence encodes CAINGASGTDTQYF.

DNA of the CDR3: TGCAGTGCTAGACAACGAGGTGAGCAGTTCTTC. Translating gives CSARQRGEQFF. The chain joins TRBV20-1 to TRBJ2-1; D gene ambiguous. CDR3 length equals 11 residues. V was trimmed by 2 bases and J by 9 bases, leaving 8 bases between them. Looked up from germline, CDR1 is DFQATT and CDR2 is SNEGSKA (reference sequence).

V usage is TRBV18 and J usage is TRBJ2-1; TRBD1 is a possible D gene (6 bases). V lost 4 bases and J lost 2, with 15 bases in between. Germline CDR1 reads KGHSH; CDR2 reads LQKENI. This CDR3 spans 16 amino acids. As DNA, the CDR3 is TGTGCCAGCTCACTACAGGGCCCCGACCCCTACAATGAGCAGTTCTTC. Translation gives CASSLQGPDPYNEQFF.

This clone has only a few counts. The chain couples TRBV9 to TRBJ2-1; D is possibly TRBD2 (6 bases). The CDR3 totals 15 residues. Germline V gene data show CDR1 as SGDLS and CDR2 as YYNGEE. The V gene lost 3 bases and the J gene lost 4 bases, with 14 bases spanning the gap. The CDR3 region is CASSANHGGYNEQFF. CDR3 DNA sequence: TGTGCCAGCAGCGCCAACCATGGGGGGTACAATGAGCAGTTCTTC.

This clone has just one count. As DNA, the CDR3 is TGCAGCGTTGGTCGCACTGAAGCTTTCTTT. Protein: CSVGRTEAFF. This chain uses TRBV29-1 with TRBJ1-1; D uncertain. Germline values: CDR1 SQVTM, CDR2 ANQGSEA. V was pared by 4 bases and J by 4 bases, with 4 bases between. The CDR3 loop spans 10 amino acids.

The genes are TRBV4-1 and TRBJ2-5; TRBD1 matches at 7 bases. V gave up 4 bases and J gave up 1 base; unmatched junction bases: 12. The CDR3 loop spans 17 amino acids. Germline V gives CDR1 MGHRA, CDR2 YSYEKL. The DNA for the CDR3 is TGCGCCAGCAGCCCGAATTTACGGGACAGACCCCAAGAGACCCAGTACTTC. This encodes CASSPNLRDRPQETQYF.

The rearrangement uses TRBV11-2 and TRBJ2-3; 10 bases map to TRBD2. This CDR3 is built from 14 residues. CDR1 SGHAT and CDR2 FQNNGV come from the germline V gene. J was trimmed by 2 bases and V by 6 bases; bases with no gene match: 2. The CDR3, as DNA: TGTGCCAGCAGTACTAGCGGGGTCACAGATACGCAGTATTTT. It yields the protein CASSTSGVTDTQYF.

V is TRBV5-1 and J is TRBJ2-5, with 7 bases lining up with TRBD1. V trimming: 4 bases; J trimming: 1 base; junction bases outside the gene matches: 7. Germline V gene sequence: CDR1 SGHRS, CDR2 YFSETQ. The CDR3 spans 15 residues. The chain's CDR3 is CASSTPDRSQETQYF. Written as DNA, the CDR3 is TGCGCCAGCAGCACCCCGGACAGGAGCCAAGAGACCCAGTACTTC. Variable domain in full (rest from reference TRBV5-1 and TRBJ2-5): KAGVTQTPRYLIKTRGQQVTLSCSPISGHRSVSWYQQTPGQGLQFLFEYFSETQRNKGNFPGRFSGRQFSNSRSEMNVSTLELGDSALYLCASSTPDRSQETQYFGPGTRLLVL.

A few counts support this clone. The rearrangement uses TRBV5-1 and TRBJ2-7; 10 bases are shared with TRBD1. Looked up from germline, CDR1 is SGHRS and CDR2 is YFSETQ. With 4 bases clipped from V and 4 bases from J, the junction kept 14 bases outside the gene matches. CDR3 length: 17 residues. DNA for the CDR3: TGCGCCAGCAGCGACCCGACAGGGGGCCTTGACGCTTACGAGCAGTACTTC. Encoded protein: CASSDPTGGLDAYEQYF.

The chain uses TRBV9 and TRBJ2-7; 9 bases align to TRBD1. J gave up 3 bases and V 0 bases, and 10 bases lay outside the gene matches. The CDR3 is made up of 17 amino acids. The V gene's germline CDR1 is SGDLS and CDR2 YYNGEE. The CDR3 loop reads CASSVAYGQGQFYEQYF. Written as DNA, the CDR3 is TGTGCCAGCAGCGTAGCTTATGGACAGGGGCAGTTCTACGAGCAGTACTTC.

This chain's CDR3 is CASSQERGTEAFF. The CDR3 bases are TGTGCCAGCAGCCAAGAACGGGGGACTGAAGCTTTCTTT. The V gene is TRBV14, the J gene TRBJ1-1; a weak D match, TRBD1 (5 bases). V lost 0 bases to trimming and J lost 5 bases, with 7 bases between them. The germline V gene has CDR1 SGHDN and CDR2 FVKESK. The CDR3 totals 13 residues. The variable domain in full, completed from reference TRBV14 and TRBJ1-1, reads EAGVTQFPSHSVIEKGQTVTLRCDPISGHDNLYWYRRVMGKEIKFLLHFVKESKQDESGMPNNRFLAERTGGTYSTLKVQPAELEDSGVYFCASSQERGTEAFFGQGTRLTVV.

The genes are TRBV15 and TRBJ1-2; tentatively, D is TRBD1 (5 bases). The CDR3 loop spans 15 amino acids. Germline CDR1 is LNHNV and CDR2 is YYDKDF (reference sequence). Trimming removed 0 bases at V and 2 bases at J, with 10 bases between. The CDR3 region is CATSRDGQGNYGYTF. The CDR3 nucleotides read TGTGCCACCAGCAGAGATGGACAAGGGAACTATGGCTACACCTTC.

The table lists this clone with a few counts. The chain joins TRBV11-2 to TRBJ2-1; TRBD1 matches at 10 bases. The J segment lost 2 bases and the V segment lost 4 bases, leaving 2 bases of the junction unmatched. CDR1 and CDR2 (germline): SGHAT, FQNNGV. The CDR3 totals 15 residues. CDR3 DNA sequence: TGTGCCAGCAGCTCGGGACAGGGGCCCTACAATGAGCAGTTCTTC. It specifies CASSSGQGPYNEQFF. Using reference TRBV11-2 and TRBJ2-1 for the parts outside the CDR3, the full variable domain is EAGVAQSPRYKIIEKRQSVAFWCNPISGHATLYWYQQILGQGPKLLIQFQNNGVVDDSQLPKDRFSAERLKGVDSTLKIQPAKLEDSAVYLCASSSGQGPYNEQFFGPGTRLTVL.

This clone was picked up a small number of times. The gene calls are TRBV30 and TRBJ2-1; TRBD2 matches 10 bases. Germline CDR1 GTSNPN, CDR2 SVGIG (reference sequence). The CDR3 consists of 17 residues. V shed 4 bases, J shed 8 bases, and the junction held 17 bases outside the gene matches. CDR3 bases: TGTGCCTGGAAAGGGCTAGCGGGAGTGTCAAGTTATTATGAGCAGTTCTTC. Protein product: CAWKGLAGVSSYYEQFF.

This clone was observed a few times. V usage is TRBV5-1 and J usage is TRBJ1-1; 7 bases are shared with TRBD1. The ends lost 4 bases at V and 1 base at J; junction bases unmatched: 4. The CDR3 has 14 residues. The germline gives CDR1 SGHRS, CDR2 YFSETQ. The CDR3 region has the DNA TGCGCCAGCAGCCCGGGACAGACGAACACTGAAGCTTTCTTT. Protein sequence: CASSPGQTNTEAFF.